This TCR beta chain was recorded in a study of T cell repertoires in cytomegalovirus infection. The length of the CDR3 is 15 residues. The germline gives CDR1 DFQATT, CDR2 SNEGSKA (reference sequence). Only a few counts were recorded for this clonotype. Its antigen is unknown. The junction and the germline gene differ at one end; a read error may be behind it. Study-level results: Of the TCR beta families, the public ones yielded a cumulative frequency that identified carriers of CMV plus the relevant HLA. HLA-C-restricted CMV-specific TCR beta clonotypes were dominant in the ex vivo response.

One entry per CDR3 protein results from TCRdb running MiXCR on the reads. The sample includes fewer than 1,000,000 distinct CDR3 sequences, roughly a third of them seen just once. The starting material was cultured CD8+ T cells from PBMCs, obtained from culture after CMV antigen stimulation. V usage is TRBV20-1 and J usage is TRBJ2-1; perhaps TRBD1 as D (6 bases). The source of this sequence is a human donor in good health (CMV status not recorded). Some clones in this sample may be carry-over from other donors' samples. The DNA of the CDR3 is TGCAGTGTCACCAACAGGGCCTCGTCCTTCAATGAGCAGTTCTTC. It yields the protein CSVTNRASSFNEQFF.